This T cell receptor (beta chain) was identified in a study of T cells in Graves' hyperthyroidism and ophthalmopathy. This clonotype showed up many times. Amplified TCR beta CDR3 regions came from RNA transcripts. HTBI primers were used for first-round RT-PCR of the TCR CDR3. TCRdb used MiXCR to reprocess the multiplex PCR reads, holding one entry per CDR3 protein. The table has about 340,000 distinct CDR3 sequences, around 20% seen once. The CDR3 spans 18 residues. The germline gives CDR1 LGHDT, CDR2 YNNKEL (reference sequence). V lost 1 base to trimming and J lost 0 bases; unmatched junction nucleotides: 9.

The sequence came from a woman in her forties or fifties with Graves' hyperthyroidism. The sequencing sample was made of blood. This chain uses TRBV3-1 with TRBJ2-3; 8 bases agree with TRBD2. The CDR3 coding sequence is TGTGCCAGCAGCCAAGGCCTAGCGGGCACCCAAAGCACAGATACGCAGTATTTT. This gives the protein CASSQGLAGTQSTDTQYF.